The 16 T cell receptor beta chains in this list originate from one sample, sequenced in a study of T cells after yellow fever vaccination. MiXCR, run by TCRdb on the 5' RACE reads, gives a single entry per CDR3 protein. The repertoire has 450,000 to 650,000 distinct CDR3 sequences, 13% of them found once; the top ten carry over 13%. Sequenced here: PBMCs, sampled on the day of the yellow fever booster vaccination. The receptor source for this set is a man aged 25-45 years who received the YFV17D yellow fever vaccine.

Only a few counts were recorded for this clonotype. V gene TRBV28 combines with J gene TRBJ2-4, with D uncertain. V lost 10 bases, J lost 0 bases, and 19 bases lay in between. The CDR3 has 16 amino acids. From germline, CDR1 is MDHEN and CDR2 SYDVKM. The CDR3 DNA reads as TGTGCCATCCGTAACCCAAGGGTCTTAGCCAAAAACATTCAGTACTTC. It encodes CAIRNPRVLAKNIQYF.

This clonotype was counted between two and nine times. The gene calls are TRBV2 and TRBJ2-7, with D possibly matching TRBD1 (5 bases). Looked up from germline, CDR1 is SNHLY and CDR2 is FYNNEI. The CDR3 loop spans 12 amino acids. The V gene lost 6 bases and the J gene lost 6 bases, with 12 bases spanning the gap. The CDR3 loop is CASSEDTPEQYF. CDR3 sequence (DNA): TGTGCCAGCAGCGAGGACACTCCCGAGCAGTACTTC.

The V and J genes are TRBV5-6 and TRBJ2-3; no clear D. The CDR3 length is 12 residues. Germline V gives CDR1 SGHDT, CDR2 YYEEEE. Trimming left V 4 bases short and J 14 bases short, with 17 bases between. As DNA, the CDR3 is TGTGCCAGCAGCCAAGGTCCGCCATCGGTGTATTTT. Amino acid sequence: CASSQGPPSVYF.

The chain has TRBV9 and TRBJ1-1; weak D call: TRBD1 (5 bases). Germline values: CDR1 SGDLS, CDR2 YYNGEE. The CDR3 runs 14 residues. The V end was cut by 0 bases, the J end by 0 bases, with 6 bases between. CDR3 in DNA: TGTGCCAGCAGCGTAGCAGGGATGAACACTGAAGCTTTCTTT. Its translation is CASSVAGMNTEAFF.

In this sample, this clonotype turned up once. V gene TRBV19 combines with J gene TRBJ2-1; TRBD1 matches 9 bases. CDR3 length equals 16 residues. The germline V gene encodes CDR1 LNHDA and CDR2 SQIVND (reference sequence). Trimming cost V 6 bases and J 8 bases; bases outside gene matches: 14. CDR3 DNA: TGTGCCAGTAGCCAGGTTACCGGGACAGGGAATCATGAGCAGTTCTTC. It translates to CASSQVTGTGNHEQFF.

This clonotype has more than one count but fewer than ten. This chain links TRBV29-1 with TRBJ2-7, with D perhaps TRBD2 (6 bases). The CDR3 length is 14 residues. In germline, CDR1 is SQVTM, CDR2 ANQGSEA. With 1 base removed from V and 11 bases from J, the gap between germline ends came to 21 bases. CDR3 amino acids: CSVEAGERARTEYF. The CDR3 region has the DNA TGCAGCGTTGAAGCGGGAGAGCGGGCACGAACGGAGTACTTC.

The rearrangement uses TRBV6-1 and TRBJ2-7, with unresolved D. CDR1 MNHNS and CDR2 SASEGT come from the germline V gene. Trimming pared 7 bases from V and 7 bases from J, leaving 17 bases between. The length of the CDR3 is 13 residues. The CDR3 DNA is TGTGCCAGCACTCCGGGTGTACCGGGTGAGCAGTACTTC. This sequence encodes CASTPGVPGEQYF.

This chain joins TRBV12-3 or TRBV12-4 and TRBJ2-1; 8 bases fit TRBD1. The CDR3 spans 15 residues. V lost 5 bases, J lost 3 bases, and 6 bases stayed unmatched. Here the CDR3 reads CASSADRAFYNEQFF. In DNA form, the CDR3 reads TGTGCCAGCAGTGCGGACAGGGCATTCTACAATGAGCAGTTCTTC.

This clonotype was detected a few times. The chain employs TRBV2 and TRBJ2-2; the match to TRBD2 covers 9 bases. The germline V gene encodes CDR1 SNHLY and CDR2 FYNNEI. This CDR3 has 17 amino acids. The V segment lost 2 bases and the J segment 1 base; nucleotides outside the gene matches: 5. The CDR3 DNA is TGTGCCAGCAGTGAATGGAGACTAGCGGTGAACACCGGGGAGCTGTTTTTT. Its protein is CASSEWRLAVNTGELFF.

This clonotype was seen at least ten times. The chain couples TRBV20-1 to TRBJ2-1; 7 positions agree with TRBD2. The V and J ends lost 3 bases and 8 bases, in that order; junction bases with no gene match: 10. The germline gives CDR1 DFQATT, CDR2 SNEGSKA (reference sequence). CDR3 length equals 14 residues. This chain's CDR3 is CSASGRTFRDEQFF. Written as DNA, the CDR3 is TGCAGTGCTAGCGGGAGGACCTTCAGGGATGAGCAGTTCTTC.

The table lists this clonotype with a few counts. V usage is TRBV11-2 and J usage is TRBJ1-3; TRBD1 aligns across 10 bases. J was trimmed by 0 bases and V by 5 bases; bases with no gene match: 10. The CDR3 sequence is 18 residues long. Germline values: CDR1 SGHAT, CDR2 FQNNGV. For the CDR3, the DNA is TGTGCCAGCAGCCGCATTGGGACAGGGGCTTTCTCTGGAAACACCATATATTTT. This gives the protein CASSRIGTGAFSGNTIYF. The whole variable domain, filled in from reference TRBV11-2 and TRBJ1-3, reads EAGVAQSPRYKIIEKRQSVAFWCNPISGHATLYWYQQILGQGPKLLIQFQNNGVVDDSQLPKDRFSAERLKGVDSTLKIQPAKLEDSAVYLCASSRIGTGAFSGNTIYFGEGSWLTVV.

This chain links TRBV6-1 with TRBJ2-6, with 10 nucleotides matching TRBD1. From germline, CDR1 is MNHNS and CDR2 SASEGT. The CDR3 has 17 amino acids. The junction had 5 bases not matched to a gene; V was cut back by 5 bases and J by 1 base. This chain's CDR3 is CASSPRQGASGANVLTF. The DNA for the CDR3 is TGTGCCAGCAGTCCCCGACAGGGGGCTTCTGGGGCCAACGTCCTGACTTTC.

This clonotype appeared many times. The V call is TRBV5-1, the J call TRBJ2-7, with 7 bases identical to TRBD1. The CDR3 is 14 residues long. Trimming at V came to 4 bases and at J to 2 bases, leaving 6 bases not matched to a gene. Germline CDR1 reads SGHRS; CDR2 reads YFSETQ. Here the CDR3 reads CASSRDSQAYEQYF. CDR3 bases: TGCGCCAGCAGCCGGGACAGCCAAGCCTACGAGCAGTACTTC.

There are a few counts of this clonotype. CDR3 sequence reads: CASSVAASGANVLTF. CDR3 nucleotide sequence: TGTGCCAGCTCAGTGGCAGCCTCTGGGGCCAACGTCCTGACTTTC. This chain uses TRBV18 with TRBJ2-6; D gene uncertain. V dropped 5 bases and J dropped 0 bases, with 8 bases sitting between them. CDR1 and CDR2 from the germline V gene are KGHSH and LQKENI. This CDR3 is 15 amino acids long.

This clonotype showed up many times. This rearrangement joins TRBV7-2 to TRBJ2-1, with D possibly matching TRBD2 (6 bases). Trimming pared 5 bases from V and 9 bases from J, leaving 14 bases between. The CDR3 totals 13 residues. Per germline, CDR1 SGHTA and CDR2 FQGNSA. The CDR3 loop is CASSVTSSGEQFF. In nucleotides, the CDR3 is TGTGCCAGCAGCGTCACTAGCAGCGGTGAGCAGTTCTTC.

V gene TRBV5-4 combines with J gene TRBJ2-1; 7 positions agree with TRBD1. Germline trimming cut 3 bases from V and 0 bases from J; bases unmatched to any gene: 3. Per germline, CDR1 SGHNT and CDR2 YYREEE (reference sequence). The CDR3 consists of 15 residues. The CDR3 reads CASSWDRSSYNEQFF. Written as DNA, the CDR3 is TGTGCCAGCAGCTGGGACAGAAGCTCCTACAATGAGCAGTTCTTC.